The present TCR beta chain was sequenced within a study of cytomegalovirus exposure and HLA in healthy donors. Across the whole study: A prior study identified 110 million or so unique TCR beta sequences from about 180 million T cells.

Points from the study as a whole: The study recorded 150 to 200 TCR beta chains that were cytomegalovirus-associated. At a 0.05 false discovery rate, a later analysis found some 18,000 TCR beta sequences to be associated with HLA alleles.

PCR used 60 Vbeta primers and 13 Jbeta primers. Original analysis: About 11 million of 65 million to 95 million unique TCR beta chains were shared, per a later count. Repertoires were generated with immunoSEQ multiplex PCR, while TCRdb's copy carries only in-frame clones and drops some. V and J calls and clone size are those listed in that table; D and trimming were worked out from the DNA. Among about 160,000 clones listed, roughly 77% were seen once. Notes on this clone: The antigen remains unidentified.

The CDR3 covers 14 residues. Germline assignment: CDR1 MNHNS and CDR2 SASEGT. V lost 8 bases to trimming and J lost 5 bases; unmatched junction nucleotides: 8. The sequenced sample consisted of PBMCs. This clonotype was obtained from a woman aged 18-29 years in good health and CMV-seronegative. J is TRBJ2-1 and V is TRBV6-1; 8 bases are a match to TRBD1. CDR3 amino acids: CASLTGASNNEQFF. The CDR3 nucleotides read TGTGCCAGCTTGACAGGGGCAAGTAACAATGAGCAGTTCTTC.